This T cell receptor beta chain was found in a study of shared clonotypes between healthy human individuals. General observations from the study: Deeper or shallower sequencing was expected to change how clonotypes are shared among donors.

Only in-frame clones appear in the TCRdb table, and some are missing; sequencing was by immunoSEQ multiplex PCR. The table shows around 940,000 clones, with less than 85% occurring only once. The J segment lost 3 bases and the V segment lost 5 bases, leaving 10 bases of the junction unmatched. The CDR3 extends over 15 amino acids. Germline V gene data show CDR1 as SGHVS and CDR2 as FNYEAQ. On this clone itself: Antigen unknown.

The specimen was memory CD4+ T cells sorted from blood. Subset defined: CD45RA-negative fraction. This clonotype was obtained from a man younger than 35 in good health. V usage is TRBV7-6 and J usage is TRBJ2-7; 7 nucleotides match TRBD2. The CDR3 spells CASSPNAGAGYEQYF. The CDR3 nucleotides are TGTGCCAGCAGCCCCAACGCGGGAGCCGGCTACGAGCAGTACTTC.